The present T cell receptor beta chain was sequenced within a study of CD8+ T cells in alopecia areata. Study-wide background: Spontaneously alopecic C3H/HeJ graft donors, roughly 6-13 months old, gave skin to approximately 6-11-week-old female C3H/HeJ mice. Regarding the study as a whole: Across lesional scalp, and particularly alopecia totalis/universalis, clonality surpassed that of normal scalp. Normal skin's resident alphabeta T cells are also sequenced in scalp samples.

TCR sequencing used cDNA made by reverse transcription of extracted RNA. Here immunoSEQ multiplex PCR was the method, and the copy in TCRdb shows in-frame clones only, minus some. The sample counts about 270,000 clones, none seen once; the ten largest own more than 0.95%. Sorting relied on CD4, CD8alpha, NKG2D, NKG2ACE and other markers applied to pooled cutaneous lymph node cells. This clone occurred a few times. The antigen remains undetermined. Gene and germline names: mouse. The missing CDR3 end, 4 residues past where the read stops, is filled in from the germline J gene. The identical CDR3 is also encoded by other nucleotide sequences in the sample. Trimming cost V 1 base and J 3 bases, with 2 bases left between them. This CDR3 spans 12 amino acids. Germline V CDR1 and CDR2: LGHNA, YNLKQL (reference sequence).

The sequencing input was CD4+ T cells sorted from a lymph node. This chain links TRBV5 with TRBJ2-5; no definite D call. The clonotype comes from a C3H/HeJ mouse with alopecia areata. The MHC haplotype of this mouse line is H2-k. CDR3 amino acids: CASSQVQDTQYF. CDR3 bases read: TGTGCCAGCAGCCAAGTTCAAGAC.